Listed below are T cell receptor beta chains from one sample, sequenced in a study of blood T cell repertoires in COVID-19. This table comes from immunoSEQ multiplex PCR, and its TCRdb copy is limited to in-frame clones, with some not included. Of approximately 330,000 clones listed, roughly 88% are singletons. Sequenced material: peripheral blood. These receptors were taken from a woman aged 45-59 years with active or convalescent COVID-19. Each CDR3 is given with its conserved first and last residue. A D gene is named only where the DNA matches it firmly. The size entry is marked missing in some rows and otherwise reads once, few, many or a size class.

j_gene | v_gene | d_gene | abundance | CDR3nt | CDR3aa
TRBJ1-1 | TRBV15 | - | - | TGTGCCACCAGCAGAGATCAAGCGGGAGCTTTCTTT | CATSRDQAGAFF
TRBJ2-3 | TRBV7-9 | - | - | TGTGCCAGCAGCTACCGGGGTTTTAGCACAGATACGCAGTATTTT | CASSYRGFSTDTQYF
TRBJ2-3 | TRBV23-1 | - | - | TGCGCCAGCAGTCTAGGAGGGGGCGCAGATACGCAGTATTTT | CASSLGGGADTQYF
TRBJ2-5 | TRBV24-1 | - | - | TGTGCCACCAGTGACGGCGGCGTGGAGACCCAGTACTTC | CATSDGGVETQYF
TRBJ1-4 | TRBV29-1 | - | - | TGCAGCGCCCATGACAGGGAAAAACTGTTTTTT | CSAHDREKLFF
TRBJ2-7 | TRBV5-8 | TRBD2 | - | TGTGCCAGCAGCCTGGGACCTAGCGGAGGTTACGAGCAGTACTTC | CASSLGPSGGYEQYF
TRBJ2-1 | TRBV24-1 | TRBD1 | once | TGTGCCACCAGTAACAGGGGGCGTTACAATGAGCAGTTCTTC | CATSNRGRYNEQFF
TRBJ1-1 | TRBV30 | - | - | TGTGCCTGGAGTGTACTTGAACACACTGAAGCTTTCTTT | CAWSVLEHTEAFF
TRBJ2-3 | TRBV28 | - | - | TGTGCCAGCAGAGGGGGACCTCGCACAGATACGCAGTATTTT | CASRGGPRTDTQYF
TRBJ2-5 | TRBV29-1 | TRBD2 | - | TGCAGCGTTGAAGGCGGTGGCGGGAGGGCTAAGGGAGAGACCCAGTACTTC | CSVEGGGGRAKGETQYF
TRBJ1-5 | TRBV15 | - | - | TGTGCCACCAGCAGAGTGGGCAGGGGCAATCAGCCCCAGCATTTT | CATSRVGRGNQPQHF
TRBJ1-6 | TRBV7-9 | - | - | TGTGCCAGCAGCCCCGAGAACTCCTATAATTCACCCCTCCACTTT | CASSPENSYNSPLHF
TRBJ1-1 | TRBV6-6 | - | - | TGTGCCAGCAGCAACCCCGCGGGGACTGAAGCTTTCTTT | CASSNPAGTEAFF
TRBJ1-2 | TRBV7-2 | TRBD1 | - | TGTGCCAGCAGCTCCTTCGGACAGGGGGCATACTATGGCTACACCTTC | CASSSFGQGAYYGYTF
TRBJ1-3 | TRBV28 | - | - | TGTGCCGCGAAGGGGCAGGGCGAAAACACCATATATTTT | CAAKGQGENTIYF
TRBJ2-1 | TRBV10-3 | - | - | TGTGCCATCACTACGATCAACAATGAGCAGTTCTTC | CAITTINNEQFF
TRBJ1-6 | TRBV5-4 | TRBD1 | few | TGTGCCAGCAGCTTGGCTGGACAGGGGATTCATAATTCACCCCTCCACTTT | CASSLAGQGIHNSPLHF
TRBJ1-5 | TRBV5-1 | TRBD1 | once | TGCGCCAGCAGCGCTGGGACAGTTGATAGCAATCAGCCCCAGCATTTT | CASSAGTVDSNQPQHF
TRBJ2-1 | TRBV6-5 | - | - | TGTGCCAGCTCCGCAGGAAACTTCTACAATGAGCAGTTCTTC | CASSAGNFYNEQFF
TRBJ1-1 | TRBV7-2 | TRBD1 | - | TGTGCCAGCAGCTTAGACGCAGGGGGCTACACTGAAGCTTTCTTT | CASSLDAGGYTEAFF
TRBJ2-2 | TRBV23-1 | - | - | TGCGCCAGCAGTCAAGCACAGGGGGGGACCGGGGAGCTGTTTTTT | CASSQAQGGTGELFF
TRBJ1-3 | TRBV7-2 | - | - | TGTGCCAGCCACTTAGGCGGTCCCGCTGGAAACACCATATATTTT | CASHLGGPAGNTIYF
TRBJ2-3 | TRBV7-9 | - | - | TGTGCCAGCAGCCGAGGTGGCGGGGAAAGGGCAGATACGCAGTATTTT | CASSRGGGERADTQYF
TRBJ2-7 | TRBV18 | TRBD1 | - | TGTGCCAGCTCAAGCACCGGGACAGCTAACGAGCAGTACTTC | CASSSTGTANEQYF
TRBJ1-1 | TRBV14 | - | - | TGTGCCAGCAGCCCACTTGAAGGGGCCTACTTGAACACTGAAGCTTTCTTT | CASSPLEGAYLNTEAFF
TRBJ1-5 | TRBV9 | TRBD1 | once | TGTGCCAGCAGCGTACAGGGGGGTAGCAATCAGCCCCAGCATTTT | CASSVQGGSNQPQHF
TRBJ1-1 | TRBV30 | TRBD1 | - | TGTGCCTGGAGTACAGGGGTGAGAACTGAAGCTTTCTTT | CAWSTGVRTEAFF
TRBJ2-3 | TRBV7-8 | TRBD2 | - | TGTGCCAGCAGCTTACTTAGCGGGGGGGCAACAGATACGCAGTATTTT | CASSLLSGGATDTQYF
TRBJ2-5 | TRBV5-4 | TRBD2 | - | TGTGCCAGCAGCCCTGCGGGGGGGTTATGGGAGACCCAGTACTTC | CASSPAGGLWETQYF
TRBJ1-5 | TRBV27 | - | - | TGTGCCAGCAGTTTATTGGGGGCCGATCAGCCCCAGCATTTT | CASSLLGADQPQHF
TRBJ1-1 | TRBV13 | - | - | TGTGCCAGCAGCTTAGGGCTAATGAACACTGAAGCTTTCTTT | CASSLGLMNTEAFF
TRBJ1-2 | TRBV5-4 | - | - | TGTGCCAGCAGCTCAGAACAGGTTTTCTATGGCTACACCTTC | CASSSEQVFYGYTF
TRBJ1-1 | TRBV18 | - | - | TGTGCCAGCTCCTCAGGAGGAGAGAACACTGAAGCTTTCTTT | CASSSGGENTEAFF
TRBJ1-1 | TRBV10-3 | TRBD1 | - | TGTGCCATCAGGACCGGGACAGGGGGTGAAGCTTTCTTT | CAIRTGTGGEAFF
TRBJ2-7 | TRBV9 | - | - | TGTGCCAGCAGCGTAAACCCAAGCGACGAGCAGTACTTC | CASSVNPSDEQYF
TRBJ2-3 | TRBV28 | TRBD2 | - | TGTGCCAGCAGTTCAGTGGGGCGGGAGACAGATACGCAGTATTTT | CASSSVGRETDTQYF
TRBJ2-1 | TRBV30 | - | few | TGTGCCTGGAGTGACTTACTCGGCTCCTACAATGAGCAGTTCTTC | CAWSDLLGSYNEQFF
TRBJ2-1 | TRBV4-1 | - | - | TGCGCCAGCAGCCTCCACTACAATGAGCAGTTCTTC | CASSLHYNEQFF
TRBJ1-2 | TRBV2 | - | - | TGTGCCAGCCGGACATACTATGGCTACACCTTC | CASRTYYGYTF
TRBJ2-7 | TRBV28 | - | - | TGTGCCAGCAGTTTAGGGGGGTACGAGCAGTACTTC | CASSLGGYEQYF
TRBJ2-7 | TRBV6-6 | TRBD1 | - | TGTGCCAGCAGTTCGGGACAGGGCTACGAGCAGTACTTC | CASSSGQGYEQYF
TRBJ1-1 | TRBV3-1/TRBV3-2 | - | - | TGTGCCAGCAGCCAAGGCCCTCTAAACACTGAAGCTTTCTTT | CASSQGPLNTEAFF